The clone carrying this T cell receptor (beta chain) was observed at least ten times. Its specificity is unknown. With the read ending 3 residues before the CDR3 end, the germline J gene is used to fill in that end. The data stem from a study of T cell clonality in common variable immunodeficiency. Findings of the study overall: CVID subjects showed higher TCRbeta clonality than healthy controls.

J was trimmed by 6 bases and V by 6 bases; bases with no gene match: 14. The CDR3 totals 14 residues. In germline, CDR1 is DFQATT, CDR2 SNEGSKA (reference sequence). TCRdb keeps only in-frame clones here, not all; method: immunoSEQ multiplex PCR. Listed for the sample are about 42,000 clones, none seen a single time. Most patients and controls had Caucasian heritage. The TCR comes from a person aged 18 to 70 in good health. The chain is built from TRBV20-1 and TRBJ2-7, with 7 bases identical to TRBD2. Input material: peripheral blood mononuclear cells. The CDR3 spells CSAKIHRLALEQYF. The DNA read from the CDR3 is TGCAGTGCCAAAATCCATCGACTAGCCCTCGAG.